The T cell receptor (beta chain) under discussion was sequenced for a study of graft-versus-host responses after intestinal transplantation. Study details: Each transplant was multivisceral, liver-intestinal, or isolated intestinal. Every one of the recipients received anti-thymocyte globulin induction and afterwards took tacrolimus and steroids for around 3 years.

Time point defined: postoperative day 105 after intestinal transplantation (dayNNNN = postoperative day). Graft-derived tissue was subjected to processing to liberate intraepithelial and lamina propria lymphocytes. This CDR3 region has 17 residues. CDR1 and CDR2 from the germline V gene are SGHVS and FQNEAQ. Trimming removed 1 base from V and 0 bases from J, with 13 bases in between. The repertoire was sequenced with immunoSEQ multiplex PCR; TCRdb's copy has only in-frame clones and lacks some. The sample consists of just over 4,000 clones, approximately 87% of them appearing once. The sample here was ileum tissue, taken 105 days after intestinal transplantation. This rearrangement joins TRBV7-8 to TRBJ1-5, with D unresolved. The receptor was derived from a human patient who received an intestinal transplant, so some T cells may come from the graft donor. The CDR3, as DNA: TGTGCCAGCAGCTTAGTATCGGGCGTTCCTAGCAATCAGCCCCAGCATTTT. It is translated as CASSLVSGVPSNQPQHF.